Below, 20 T cell receptor beta chains from the same sample are listed, as sequenced in a study of cytomegalovirus exposure and HLA in healthy donors (dated by TCRdb to the late 2010s). The protocol used for the library was the immunoSEQ multiplex PCR assay. Drawn from immuneACCESS, this table holds only the in-frame rearrangements with V and J called that TCRdb kept. Clones are partly lost; checked studies trace under half to an unresolved V gene and leave the rest unexplained. The sample data list around 170,000 clones, and around 85% of these were observed just once. The ten largest clones represent approximately 15% of the sample. Material for sequencing was PBMCs. The receptor source for this set is a young man in good health and CMV-seropositive.

This clone was observed once. The V and J genes are TRBV27 and TRBJ1-2; D is unresolved. The V gene lost 6 bases and the J gene lost 8 bases, with 13 bases spanning the gap. Germline lookup yields CDR1 MNHEY and CDR2 SMNVEV (reference sequence). The CDR3 consists of 12 residues. The CDR3 is CASRSEEVGYTF. The CDR3 DNA reads TGTGCCAGCAGAAGTGAGGAGGTGGGCTACACCTTC.

This clone was seen only once. This chain connects TRBV19 to TRBJ1-1; a possible D gene is TRBD1 (5 bases). V lost 5 bases, J lost 0 bases, and 31 bases lay in between. Germline CDR1 and CDR2: LNHDA and SQIVND (reference sequence). The CDR3 is made up of 21 amino acids. Here the CDR3 DNA reads TGTGCCAGTAGTTGGACCCCCTCGCTGGGGCCACCCACGTACATGAACACTGAAGCTTTCTTT. Translating gives CASSWTPSLGPPTYMNTEAFF.

With respect to this clone: The sample contains more than one DNA sequence encoding this CDR3. The CDR3 coding sequence is TGTGCCAGCAGCCGGGACAGGGGAACAGATACGCAGTATTTT. This gives the protein CASSRDRGTDTQYF. This rearrangement joins TRBV7-3 to TRBJ2-3; 10 nucleotides align to TRBD1. Per the germline V gene, CDR1 is SGHTA and CDR2 is FQGTGA. CDR3 length equals 14 residues. Losses at the gene ends were 5 bases for V and 3 bases for J; bases not matched to a gene: 2.

The V gene is TRBV4-1, the J gene TRBJ2-1; TRBD1 aligns across 9 bases. CDR1 is MGHRA, CDR2 YSYEKL, per germline. V lost 0 bases, J lost 6 bases, and 6 bases stayed unmatched. This CDR3 has 16 amino acids. This CDR3 reads CASSQEEGQGGNEQFF. For the CDR3, the DNA is TGCGCCAGCAGCCAAGAAGAGGGACAGGGAGGCAATGAGCAGTTCTTC.

The chain carries TRBV2 and TRBJ1-5, with a possible D match to TRBD1 (5 bases). Trimming took off 4 bases at V and 1 base at J, with 11 bases between the two ends. There are 15 residues in the CDR3. Germline CDR1 reads SNHLY; CDR2 reads FYNNEI. The CDR3 is CASSGKGISNQPQHF. For the CDR3, the DNA is TGTGCCAGCAGTGGAAAGGGGATCAGCAATCAGCCCCAGCATTTT.

This chain links TRBV6-6 with TRBJ1-1; D might be TRBD1 (5 bases). The CDR3 contains 13 residues. With 7 bases removed from V and 5 bases from J, the gap between germline ends came to 14 bases. The germline V gene encodes CDR1 MNHNY and CDR2 SVGAGI (reference sequence). The chain's CDR3 is CASTNVGGTEAFF. As DNA, the CDR3 is TGTGCCAGCACAAACGTCGGGGGTACTGAAGCTTTCTTT.

The gene calls are TRBV7-9 and TRBJ2-3, with 10 bases that match TRBD2. This CDR3 comprises 16 residues. The V gene's germline CDR1 is SEHNR and CDR2 FQNEAQ (reference sequence). Trimming at V came to 6 bases and at J to 3 bases, leaving 9 bases not matched to a gene. CDR3: CASSRSSGGPTDTQYF. The DNA for the CDR3 is TGTGCCAGCAGTAGATCTAGCGGGGGACCTACAGATACGCAGTATTTT.

This sequence joins TRBV28 and TRBJ1-6; no clear D. Germline V gene data show CDR1 as MDHEN and CDR2 as SYDVKM. This CDR3 comprises 18 residues. Trimming pared 5 bases from V and 0 bases from J, leaving 17 bases between. The CDR3 is CASSLSWTGSSYNSPLHF. DNA of the CDR3: TGTGCCAGCAGTCTGAGTTGGACGGGAAGCTCCTATAATTCACCCCTCCACTTT.

This clone appeared a single time. This sequence joins TRBV18 and TRBJ2-1; 8 bases agree with TRBD1. Germline trimming cut 8 bases from V and 6 bases from J; bases unmatched to any gene: 9. Germline V gives CDR1 KGHSH, CDR2 LQKENI. The CDR3 contains 14 residues. Here the CDR3 DNA reads TGTGCCAGCGTACTTTTCGACAGGGGCAATGAGCAGTTCTTC. Translating it yields CASVLFDRGNEQFF.

This clone was observed a handful of times. This rearrangement joins TRBV30 to TRBJ2-7; D gene unclear. In germline, CDR1 is GTSNPN, CDR2 SVGIG (reference sequence). The germline V and J ends were trimmed by 1 base and 5 bases, with 6 bases remaining between them. CDR3 length: 11 amino acids. The CDR3 nucleotides read TGTGCCTGGAGTGCCATCCACGAGCAGTACTTC. It yields the protein CAWSAIHEQYF.

This clone was detected a few times. The rearrangement links TRBV19 to TRBJ1-5; no firm D call. Per the germline V gene, CDR1 is LNHDA and CDR2 is SQIVND (reference sequence). Trimming removed 3 bases at V and 3 bases at J, with 12 bases between. The CDR3 covers 15 residues. CDR3 loop: CASSMRNRNNQPQHF. As DNA, the CDR3 is TGTGCCAGTAGTATGCGGAACCGAAACAATCAGCCCCAGCATTTT.

The gene calls are TRBV2 and TRBJ2-3; TRBD2 is a possible D gene (6 bases). This CDR3 comprises 11 residues. CDR1 and CDR2 from the germline V gene are SNHLY and FYNNEI. V was cut by 9 bases and J by 7 bases, with 11 bases left in between. DNA for the CDR3: TGTGCCAGTGATAGCGGAAATACGCAGTATTTT. Its translation: CASDSGNTQYF. The full variable domain, rest sourced from reference TRBV2 and TRBJ2-3, is EPEVTQTPSHQVTQMGQEVILRCVPISNHLYFYWYRQILGQKVEFLVSFYNNEISEKSEIFDDQFSVERPDGSNFTLKIRSTKLEDSAMYFCASDSGNTQYFGPGTRLTVL.

The V gene is TRBV23-1, the J gene TRBJ1-1; weak D call: TRBD1 (6 bases). TRBV23-1 is noted as an ORF with a role that remains uncertain. Trimming left V 2 bases short and J 7 bases short, with 8 bases between. The CDR3 is made up of 12 amino acids. The chain's CDR3 is CASSQGGSEAFF. In nucleotides, the CDR3 is TGCGCCAGCAGTCAAGGGGGCAGTGAAGCTTTCTTT.

The V and J genes are TRBV11-2 and TRBJ1-1; perhaps TRBD1 as D (6 bases). Trimming took off 3 bases at V and 6 bases at J, with 14 bases between the two ends. Germline CDR1 SGHAT, CDR2 FQNNGV. The CDR3 sequence is 14 residues long. The CDR3 DNA is TGTGCCAGCAGCTTTGCAACAGGGAGACCTGAAGCTTTCTTT. Protein: CASSFATGRPEAFF.

The chain carries TRBV5-1 and TRBJ2-7; 9 bases fit TRBD1. From germline, CDR1 is SGHRS and CDR2 YFSETQ. J gave up 6 bases and V 0 bases, and 7 bases lay outside the gene matches. The CDR3 is 15 residues long. CDR3 region: CASSLGGTGYLEQYF. The CDR3 DNA reads TGCGCCAGCAGCTTGGGTGGGACAGGGTATCTCGAGCAGTACTTC.

The chain carries TRBV6-1 and TRBJ1-5; 9 nucleotides line up with TRBD1. This CDR3 comprises 14 residues. Germline values: CDR1 MNHNS, CDR2 SASEGT. With V trimmed by 5 bases and J by 7 bases, 6 bases remained unmatched. CDR3 bases: TGTGCCAGCAGTTGGGGGACAGGGTTCCAGCCCCAGCATTTT. Its translation: CASSWGTGFQPQHF.

For the CDR3, the DNA is TGTGCCAGCATCGGGACACCCTACAATGAGCAGTTCTTC. Amino acid sequence: CASIGTPYNEQFF. The V gene is TRBV28, the J gene TRBJ2-1; D is perhaps TRBD1 (6 bases). V lost 7 bases and J lost 2, with 9 bases in between. The CDR3 length is 13 residues. Looked up from germline, CDR1 is MDHEN and CDR2 is SYDVKM. The full variable domain, with the rest looked up from reference TRBV28 and TRBJ2-1, is DVKVTQSSRYLVKRTGEKVFLECVQDMDHENMFWYRQDPGLGLRLIYFSYDVKMKEKGDIPEGYSVSREKKERFSLILESASTNQTSMYLCASIGTPYNEQFFGPGTRLTVL.

The gene calls are TRBV19 and TRBJ2-3, with D perhaps TRBD2 (6 bases). CDR3 length: 13 amino acids. The germline V and J ends were trimmed by 9 bases and 5 bases, with 15 bases remaining between them. Germline V CDR1 and CDR2: LNHDA, SQIVND (reference sequence). DNA of the CDR3: TGTGCCAGCGGGAGATTGCTGGGAGATACGCAGTATTTT. Protein sequence: CASGRLLGDTQYF.

The chain has TRBV27 and TRBJ1-5; D possibly corresponds to TRBD1 (5 bases). The CDR3 runs 14 residues. Germline V lookup: CDR1 MNHEY, CDR2 SMNVEV (reference sequence). V gave up 5 bases and J gave up 5 bases, with 13 bases separating them. The chain's CDR3 is CASSLYGQYQPQHF. The CDR3 nucleotides read TGTGCCAGCAGTCTATACGGACAATATCAGCCCCAGCATTTT.

The chain carries TRBV2 and TRBJ1-1; D remains ambiguous. Germline-derived CDR1 and CDR2 are SNHLY and FYNNEI. This CDR3 is 12 amino acids long. V lost 6 bases to trimming and J lost 6 bases, with 11 bases between them. Written as DNA, the CDR3 is TGTGCCAGCAGCTCACTGGGCGCTGAAGCTTTCTTT. Its translation is CASSSLGAEAFF.